The 21 T cell receptor beta chains reported below all come from one sample, sequenced in a study of blood T cell repertoires in COVID-19. The assay was immunoSEQ multiplex PCR, and TCRdb's table has in-frame clones only and misses some. The data contain about 59,000 clones, 70% to 80% of them singletons. Sample: peripheral blood. These receptors all stem from a man aged 80 or over with acute or convalescent COVID-19.

The gene calls are TRBV3-1 (or the pseudogene TRBV3-2) and TRBJ2-1, with D tentatively TRBD2 (5 bases). Deletions cut 4 bases from V and 5 bases from J, with 21 bases between. The CDR3 loop spans 17 amino acids. Germline V gene data show CDR1 as LGHDT and CDR2 as YNNKEL (reference sequence). CDR3 residues: CASSLLRLGVANNEQFF. CDR3 in DNA: TGTGCCAGCAGCCTCCTGCGCCTCGGGGTGGCAAACAATGAGCAGTTCTTC.

The chain combines TRBV3-1 (or the pseudogene TRBV3-2) with TRBJ2-1, with no clear D. V was shortened by 0 bases and J by 4 bases, with 13 bases between the two germline ends. This CDR3 contains 16 residues. CDR1 LGHDT and CDR2 YNNKEL come from the germline V gene (reference sequence). The CDR3 loop is CASSQESRSDYNEQFF. CDR3 nucleotide sequence: TGTGCCAGCAGCCAAGAATCGCGGTCTGATTACAATGAGCAGTTCTTC.

The chain carries TRBV24-1 and TRBJ2-1; D is possibly TRBD1 (6 bases). Per the germline V gene, CDR1 is KGHDR and CDR2 is SFDVKD. This CDR3 has 16 amino acids. Trimming removed 5 bases at V and 0 bases at J, with 13 bases between. CDR3 amino acids: CATSAGVKSSYNEQFF. The CDR3 DNA follows: TGTGCCACCAGTGCAGGGGTAAAGAGCTCCTACAATGAGCAGTTCTTC.

The V and J genes are TRBV5-1 and TRBJ1-3; 7 positions agree with TRBD1. Germline CDR1 and CDR2: SGHRS and YFSETQ. CDR3 length: 14 amino acids. V lost 2 bases, J lost 4 bases, and 3 bases stayed unmatched. In DNA, the CDR3 is TGCGCCAGCAGCTTAGGGGGCCTCGGAAACACCATATATTTT. Protein: CASSLGGLGNTIYF.

The chain couples TRBV6-5 to TRBJ1-1, with D tentatively TRBD1 (6 bases). The CDR3 length is 12 residues. V was cut by 9 bases and J by 3 bases, with 11 bases left in between. Germline-derived CDR1 and CDR2 are MNHEY and SVGAGI. The CDR3 here is CASGQIYTEAFF. CDR3 in DNA: TGTGCCAGTGGACAGATATACACTGAAGCTTTCTTT.

V usage is TRBV19 and J usage is TRBJ2-7, with TRBD2 as a possible D gene (6 bases). CDR3 length: 13 residues. V was trimmed by 6 bases and J by 2 bases, leaving 11 bases between them. Germline values: CDR1 LNHDA, CDR2 SQIVND (reference sequence). CDR3 sequence: CASRGGSAYEQYF. For the CDR3, the DNA is TGTGCCAGTAGAGGAGGGAGCGCCTACGAGCAGTACTTC.

This chain links TRBV9 with TRBJ1-2, with 9 bases lining up with TRBD1. Trimming at V came to 0 bases and at J to 0 bases, leaving 3 bases not matched to a gene. The CDR3 consists of 16 residues. In germline, CDR1 is SGDLS, CDR2 YYNGEE. The DNA of the CDR3 is TGTGCCAGCAGCGTAGTGGGACAGGGCCCTAACTATGGCTACACCTTC. It yields the protein CASSVVGQGPNYGYTF.

The rearrangement joins TRBV12-3 or TRBV12-4 to TRBJ1-2; 8 positions match TRBD1. CDR3 length: 12 residues. After removal of 8 bases from V and 8 bases from J, the junction contained 7 bases not matched to a gene. DNA of the CDR3: TGTGCCAGCCGGGACAGGTACGGCGGCTACACCTTC. It is translated as CASRDRYGGYTF.

The chain carries TRBV11-3 and TRBJ2-7; unclear D gene. Germline values: CDR1 SGHNT, CDR2 YENEEA. V dropped 5 bases and J dropped 0 bases, with 5 bases sitting between them. This CDR3 region has 12 residues. The chain's CDR3 is CASSPSSYEQYF. CDR3 bases: TGTGCCAGCAGCCCGAGCTCCTACGAGCAGTACTTC. Based on the CDR3 plus reference TRBV11-3 and TRBJ2-7, the full variable domain is EAGVVQSPRYKIIEKKQPVAFWCNPISGHNTLYWYLQNLGQGPELLIRYENEEAVDDSQLPKDRFSAERLKGVDSTLKIQPAELGDSAVYLCASSPSSYEQYFGPGTRLTVT.

The chain is built from TRBV5-4 and TRBJ2-7, with 7 positions matching TRBD2. CDR1 and CDR2 from the germline V gene are SGHNT and YYREEE (reference sequence). The V and J ends lost 7 bases and 1 base, in that order; junction bases with no gene match: 17. The CDR3 totals 17 residues. CDR3 in amino acids: CASRRGEGQFPSYEQYF. The DNA of the CDR3 is TGTGCCAGCCGTCGCGGGGAGGGGCAGTTTCCTTCCTACGAGCAGTACTTC. Full variable domain (remainder filled in from reference TRBV5-4 and TRBJ2-7): ETGVTQSPTHLIKTRGQQVTLRCSSQSGHNTVSWYQQALGQGPQFIFQYYREEENGRGNFPPRFSGLQFPNYSSELNVNALELDDSALYLCASRRGEGQFPSYEQYFGPGTRLTVT.

The chain is built from TRBV24-1 and TRBJ2-2, with D tentatively TRBD2 (6 bases). The ends were cut back, 9 bases at V and 0 bases at J, with 10 bases in the middle. This CDR3 has 14 amino acids. The germline V gene encodes CDR1 KGHDR and CDR2 SFDVKD. The CDR3 DNA reads as TGTGCCACCCGCGGGACGGCGAACACCGGGGAGCTGTTTTTT. Protein product: CATRGTANTGELFF.

The chain uses TRBV2 and TRBJ1-5; tentatively, D is TRBD1 (5 bases). V dropped 6 bases and J dropped 6 bases, with 15 bases sitting between them. This CDR3 region has 14 residues. Germline lookup yields CDR1 SNHLY and CDR2 FYNNEI. CDR3: CASSLQGGGQPQHF. For the CDR3, the DNA is TGTGCCAGCAGCCTTCAGGGAGGTGGTCAGCCCCAGCATTTT.

The chain employs TRBV7-8 and TRBJ2-2, with D maybe TRBD1 (5 bases). CDR1 and CDR2 from the germline V gene are SGHVS and FQNEAQ. This CDR3 has 17 residues. The V and J ends lost 2 bases and 2 bases respectively, with 15 bases between them. CDR3 nucleotides: TGTGCCAGCAGCTTAAGGAATCAGGGAATCAACACCGGGGAGCTGTTTTTT. Protein sequence: CASSLRNQGINTGELFF.

This clone was seen a handful of times. This rearrangement joins TRBV27 to TRBJ2-3, with D perhaps matching TRBD2 (5 bases). CDR1 is MNHEY, CDR2 SMNVEV, per germline (reference sequence). The CDR3 sequence is 15 residues long. Trimming pared 0 bases from V and 2 bases from J, leaving 9 bases between. CDR3 region: CASSLSHGNTDTQYF. DNA for the CDR3: TGTGCCAGCAGTTTATCGCACGGGAACACAGATACGCAGTATTTT.

The chain is built from TRBV25-1 and TRBJ2-2, with D unclear. CDR3 length: 13 amino acids. V gave up 7 bases and J gave up 3 bases, with 9 bases separating them. CDR1 MGHDK and CDR2 SYGVNS come from the germline V gene. CDR3 residues: CASTDSDTGELFF. CDR3 bases: TGTGCCAGCACCGACTCAGACACCGGGGAGCTGTTTTTT.

The rearrangement uses TRBV10-3 and TRBJ1-6; 7 nucleotides match TRBD1. Trimming cost V 6 bases and J 7 bases; bases outside gene matches: 6. Per germline, CDR1 ENHRY and CDR2 SYGVKD. The CDR3 has 14 amino acids. The CDR3 reads CAIRGDSKNSPLHF. The CDR3 DNA sequence: TGTGCCATCAGGGGGGACAGCAAGAATTCACCCCTCCACTTT.

V usage is TRBV7-6 and J usage is TRBJ2-1, with a tentative D call TRBD2 (6 bases). There are 13 residues in the CDR3. Trimming cost V 5 bases and J 10 bases, with 15 bases left between them. The germline V gene has CDR1 SGHVS and CDR2 FNYEAQ. This CDR3 reads CASSEWDSGEQFF. CDR3 bases: TGTGCCAGCAGCGAATGGGACTCCGGCGAGCAGTTCTTC.

The rearrangement links TRBV18 to TRBJ1-2; D uncertain. This CDR3 has 14 residues. Germline CDR1 KGHSH, CDR2 LQKENI. The V gene lost 1 base and the J gene lost 6 bases, with 12 bases spanning the gap. CDR3 nucleotides: TGTGCCAGCTCACCACGGCCACGAAACGATGGCTACACCTTC. Protein product: CASSPRPRNDGYTF.

The genes are TRBV5-4 and TRBJ2-1, with 7 bases aligning to TRBD1. Germline V lookup: CDR1 SGHNT, CDR2 YYREEE (reference sequence). V was clipped by 0 bases and J by 3 bases; unmatched bases: 9. CDR3 length: 17 residues. The CDR3 protein is CASSLEVKGAGYNEQFF. In DNA, the CDR3 is TGTGCCAGCAGCTTGGAGGTTAAGGGGGCAGGCTACAATGAGCAGTTCTTC.

This clone has just a few counts. The gene calls are TRBV28 and TRBJ2-7; 8 bases are shared with TRBD1. CDR1 and CDR2 (germline): MDHEN, SYDVKM. This CDR3 is 13 amino acids long. J gave up 6 bases and V 4 bases, and 5 bases lay outside the gene matches. Written as DNA, the CDR3 is TGTGCCAGCAGTTCAGGGGGCATTCTCGAGCAGTACTTC. Translating it yields CASSSGGILEQYF.

CDR3 nucleotides: TGTGCCAGCAGACTAATGGATAACAAAGAGACCCAGTACTTC. As protein: CASRLMDNKETQYF. The chain combines TRBV2 with TRBJ2-5; D not resolved. The CDR3 totals 14 residues. Between the trimmed V and J ends, which lost 6 bases and 3 bases, there was a span of 14 bases. Germline V gene sequence: CDR1 SNHLY, CDR2 FYNNEI.